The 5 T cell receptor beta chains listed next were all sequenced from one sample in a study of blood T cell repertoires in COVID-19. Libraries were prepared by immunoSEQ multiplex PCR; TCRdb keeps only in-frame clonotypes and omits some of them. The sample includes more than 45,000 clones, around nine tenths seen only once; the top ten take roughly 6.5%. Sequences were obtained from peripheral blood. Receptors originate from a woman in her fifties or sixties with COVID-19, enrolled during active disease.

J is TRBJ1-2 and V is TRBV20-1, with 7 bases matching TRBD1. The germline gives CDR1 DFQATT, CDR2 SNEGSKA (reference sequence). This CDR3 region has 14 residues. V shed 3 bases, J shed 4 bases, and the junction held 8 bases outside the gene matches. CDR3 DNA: TGCAGTGCTAGTGTGACAGGGAGCGTCTATGGCTACACCTTC. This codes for CSASVTGSVYGYTF.

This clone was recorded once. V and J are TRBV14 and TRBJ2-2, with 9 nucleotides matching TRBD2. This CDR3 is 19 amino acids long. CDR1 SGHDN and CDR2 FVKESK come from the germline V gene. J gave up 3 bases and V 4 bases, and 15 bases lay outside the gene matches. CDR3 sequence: CASSLRETSGIVDTGELFF. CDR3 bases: TGTGCCAGCAGCCTACGGGAGACTAGCGGAATCGTGGACACCGGGGAGCTGTTTTTT.

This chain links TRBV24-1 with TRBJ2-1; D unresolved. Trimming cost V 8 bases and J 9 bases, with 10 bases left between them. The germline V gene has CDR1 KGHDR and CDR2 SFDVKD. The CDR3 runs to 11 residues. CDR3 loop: CATTFRGEQFF. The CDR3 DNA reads TGTGCCACCACCTTCCGAGGTGAGCAGTTCTTC.

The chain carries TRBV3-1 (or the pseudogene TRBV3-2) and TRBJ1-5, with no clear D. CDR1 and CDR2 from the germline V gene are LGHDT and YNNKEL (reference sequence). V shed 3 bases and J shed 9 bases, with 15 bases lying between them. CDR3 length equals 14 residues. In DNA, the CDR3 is TGTGCCAGCAGCCAGGCACTGCGGGGTCCGCCCCAGCATTTT. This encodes CASSQALRGPPQHF.

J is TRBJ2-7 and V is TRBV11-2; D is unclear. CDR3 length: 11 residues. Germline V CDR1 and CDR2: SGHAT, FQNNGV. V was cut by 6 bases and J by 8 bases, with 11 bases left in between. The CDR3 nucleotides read TGTGCCAGCAGTTTCGCCGGTAAGCAGTACTTC. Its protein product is CASSFAGKQYF.